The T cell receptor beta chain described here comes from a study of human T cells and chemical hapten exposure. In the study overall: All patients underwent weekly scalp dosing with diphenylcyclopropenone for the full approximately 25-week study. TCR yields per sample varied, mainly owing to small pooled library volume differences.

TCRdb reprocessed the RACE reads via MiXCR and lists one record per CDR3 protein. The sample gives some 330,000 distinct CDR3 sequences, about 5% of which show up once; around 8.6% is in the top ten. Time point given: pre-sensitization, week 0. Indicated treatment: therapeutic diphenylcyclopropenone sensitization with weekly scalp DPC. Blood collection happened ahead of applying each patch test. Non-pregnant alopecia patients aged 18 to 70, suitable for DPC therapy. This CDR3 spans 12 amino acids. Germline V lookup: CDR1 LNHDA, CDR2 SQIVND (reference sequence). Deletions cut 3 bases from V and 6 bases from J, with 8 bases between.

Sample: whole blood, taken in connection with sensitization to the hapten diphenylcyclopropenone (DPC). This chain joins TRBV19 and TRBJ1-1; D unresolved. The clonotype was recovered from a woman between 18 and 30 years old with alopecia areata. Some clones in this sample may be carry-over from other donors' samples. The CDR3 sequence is CASSMGDSEAFF. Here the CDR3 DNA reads TGTGCCAGTAGTATGGGCGACTCTGAAGCTTTCTTT.